This T cell receptor beta chain was observed in a study of cytomegalovirus exposure and HLA in healthy donors. Study summary: Ancestry clustering placed about 86% of roughly 400 genotyped donors in the Caucasian-associated cluster.

The study, taken as a whole, reports: Cytomegalovirus status was reportedly diagnosed by the classifier with high sensitivity and specificity. A prior analysis recorded that most TCR beta V segments were productive about 87% or about 30% of the time.

Primers included in the PCR were 60 Vbeta and 13 Jbeta primers. The method was immunoSEQ multiplex PCR; TCRdb's version includes in-frame clones alone and lacks a portion of them. The top ten clones hold approximately 0.8% of a sample with under 200,000 clones, roughly 80% of them seen once. Of note for this clone: Antigen unknown.

The germline V gene has CDR1 LGHNA and CDR2 YNFKEQ. The CDR3 runs to 15 residues. The V gene lost 0 bases and the J gene lost 0 bases, with 7 bases spanning the gap. Sequencing was carried out using PBMCs. The gene calls are TRBV4-2 and TRBJ2-3; tentatively, D is TRBD2 (6 bases). This clonotype was obtained from a young woman in good health and CMV-seronegative. The CDR3 DNA is TGTGCCAGCAGCCAAGAGCGGGAAAGCACAGATACGCAGTATTTT. Translation gives CASSQERESTDTQYF.